A selection of T cell receptor beta chains follows, all from one sample in a study of TIL therapy for anti-PD-1-resistant metastatic lung cancer. This table comes from immunoSEQ multiplex PCR, and its TCRdb copy is limited to in-frame clones, with some not included. The repertoire holds about 46,000 clones, around 86% seen once, with 5% in the top ten. The source was blood, collected at baseline. The receptor set was obtained from a person aged 25-85 years with non-small cell lung cancer. Each CDR3 is given with its conserved first and last residue. Each record gives: V gene, J gene, D gene, clone size, CDR3 protein, CDR3 DNA. A D gene is named only where the DNA matches it firmly. Where a row states a size, it is once, few, many or the class of an expanded clone; other rows omit it.

TRBV27	TRBJ2-7	-	-	CASTRDAGGTVQYF	TGTGCCAGCACCCGGGACGCCGGGGGCACAGTCCAGTACTTC
TRBV13	TRBJ2-1	TRBD2	once	CASSGTSGGAKYNEQFF	TGTGCCAGCAGCGGAACTAGCGGGGGAGCCAAATACAATGAGCAGTTCTTC
TRBV3-1/TRBV3-2	TRBJ2-7	-	-	CASSQGGRTASGYEQYF	TGTGCCAGTAGCCAAGGGGGGAGGACGGCTTCGGGGTACGAGCAGTACTTC
TRBV7-3	TRBJ2-3	TRBD2	-	CASSLTREGPDTQYF	TGTGCCAGCAGCTTAACGCGGGAGGGCCCCGATACGCAGTATTTT
TRBV7-9	TRBJ1-1	-	-	CASSLGGDEAFF	TGTGCCAGCAGCTTAGGAGGGGACGAAGCTTTCTTT
TRBV4-2	TRBJ1-5	-	-	CASSQDLANYQPQHF	TGTGCCAGCAGCCAAGATTTAGCCAATTATCAGCCCCAGCATTTT
TRBV28	TRBJ1-3	-	-	CASSLGGLTLSGNTIYF	TGTGCCAGCAGTTTAGGGGGGCTCACTCTCTCTGGAAACACCATATATTTT
TRBV5-6	TRBJ2-3	-	-	CASSPYDADTQYF	TGTGCCAGCAGCCCCTATGACGCAGATACGCAGTATTTT
TRBV5-4	TRBJ2-1	TRBD2	-	CASSLGLAGRNEQFF	TGTGCCAGCAGCTTGGGACTAGCGGGGCGCAATGAGCAGTTCTTC
TRBV27	TRBJ2-5	TRBD2	-	CATKRTSGSTTYF	TGTGCCACCAAACGGACTAGCGGGAGTACCACGTACTTC
TRBV27	TRBJ2-5	-	-	CASSSRQETQYF	TGTGCCAGCAGTTCTCGTCAAGAGACCCAGTACTTC
TRBV7-2	TRBJ2-3	TRBD2	once	CASSLERGDPTDTQYF	TGTGCCAGCAGCTTAGAGCGGGGGGATCCCACAGATACGCAGTATTTT
TRBV12-1	TRBJ1-4	-	-	CASIPTPRRTGVSEKLFF	TGTGCCAGCATCCCTACTCCCCGTAGGACAGGGGTGAGTGAAAAACTGTTTTTT
TRBV4-2	TRBJ2-7	-	-	CASSQARLASSYEQYF	TGTGCCAGCAGCCAAGCTCGCCTAGCGTCCTCCTACGAGCAGTACTTC